The present T cell receptor beta chain was sequenced within a study of T cell responses to AZD1222 COVID-19 vaccine. Study outcomes and limitations: At baseline, just six AZD1222 recipients tested seropositive.

For this clone: What it binds is not known.

The V segment lost 1 base and the J segment 6 bases; nucleotides outside the gene matches: 5. Germline assignment: CDR1 SNHLY and CDR2 FYNNEI. The CDR3 length is 15 residues. Method: immunoSEQ multiplex PCR; TCRdb's copy keeps in-frame clones and lacks some. The sample yields over 110,000 clones, around 87% seen once. The sample in question was peripheral blood, obtained on day 0 of AZD1222 vaccination. This chain joins TRBV2 and TRBJ1-5, with 8 bases matching TRBD1. This clonotype originated in an adult in good health. CDR3 bases: TGTGCCAGCAGTGAAGTAGCAGGGGGCAGTCAGCCCCAGCATTTT. As protein: CASSEVAGGSQPQHF.